This TCR beta chain derives from a study of cytomegalovirus exposure and HLA in healthy donors. CDR1 LNHDA and CDR2 SQIVND come from the germline V gene (reference sequence). V lost 8 bases and J 0 bases, leaving 15 bases between the germline ends. The CDR3 runs 15 residues. The study ran its PCR with 60 Vbeta and 13 Jbeta primers. TCRdb's copy holds only in-frame clones and misses some; the assay was immunoSEQ multiplex PCR. This sample has approximately 190,000 clones, with about 80% found just once. The chain joins TRBV19 to TRBJ2-3; TRBD2 might be the D (5 bases). This receptor was taken from a woman aged 25 to 39 in good health and CMV-seropositive. Material: PBMCs. The CDR3 coding sequence is TGTGCCAGTGGTCGGACTCCCGCTAGCACAGATACGCAGTATTTT. It encodes CASGRTPASTDTQYF.